Reported below is one T cell receptor beta chain. Germline V gives CDR1 LNHDA, CDR2 SQIVND (reference sequence). There are 15 residues in the CDR3. The ends were cut back, 9 bases at V and 0 bases at J, with 14 bases in the middle. Living in 24 US areas, the participants were between 18 and 89 years of age. Method: immunoSEQ multiplex PCR; TCRdb's copy keeps in-frame clones and lacks some. Of about 360,000 clones detected, roughly 88% appear once; the ten largest clones hold approximately 2.1%. The entry originates in a study of blood T cell repertoires in COVID-19. Across the study: Samples representing acute and convalescent COVID-19 were sourced from the United States, Italy and Spain. From T cells, B-cell-depleted T cells, or PBMCs came the material, which was cDNA or gDNA.

This chain joins TRBV19 and TRBJ2-2; weak D call: TRBD1 (5 bases). The clonotype comes from a woman aged 40-49 years with acute COVID-19. Sequencing was done on a sample of PBMCs or T cells enriched from blood (not recorded which). The CDR3 spells CASLPKGPNTGELFF. For the CDR3, the DNA is TGTGCCAGCCTACCAAAGGGGCCGAACACCGGGGAGCTGTTTTTT.